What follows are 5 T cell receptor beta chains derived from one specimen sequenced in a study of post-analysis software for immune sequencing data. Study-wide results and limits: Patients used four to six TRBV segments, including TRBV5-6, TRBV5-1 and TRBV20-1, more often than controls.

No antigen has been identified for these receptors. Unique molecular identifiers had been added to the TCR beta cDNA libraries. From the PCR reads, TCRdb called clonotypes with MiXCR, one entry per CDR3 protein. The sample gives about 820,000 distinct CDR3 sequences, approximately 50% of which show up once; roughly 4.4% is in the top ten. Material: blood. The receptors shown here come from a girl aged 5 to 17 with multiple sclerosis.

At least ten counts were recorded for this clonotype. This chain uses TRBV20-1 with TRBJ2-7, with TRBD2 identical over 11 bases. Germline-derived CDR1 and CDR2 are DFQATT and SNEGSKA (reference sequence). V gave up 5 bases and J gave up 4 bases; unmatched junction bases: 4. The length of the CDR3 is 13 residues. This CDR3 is CSASGTSGYEQYF. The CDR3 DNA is TGCAGTGCTTCGGGGACTAGCGGTTACGAGCAGTACTTC.

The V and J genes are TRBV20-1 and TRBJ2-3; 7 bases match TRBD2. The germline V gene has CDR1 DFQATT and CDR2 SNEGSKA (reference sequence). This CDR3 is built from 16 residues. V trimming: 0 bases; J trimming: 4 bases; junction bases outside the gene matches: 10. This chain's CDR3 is CSARDPERGGPDTQYF. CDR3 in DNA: TGCAGTGCTAGAGACCCTGAGCGGGGTGGCCCAGATACGCAGTATTTT.

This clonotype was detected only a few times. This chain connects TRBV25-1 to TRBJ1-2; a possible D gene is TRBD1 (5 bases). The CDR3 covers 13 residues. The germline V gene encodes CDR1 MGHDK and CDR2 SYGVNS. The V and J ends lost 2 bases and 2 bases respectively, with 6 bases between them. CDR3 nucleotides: TGTGCCAGCAGTGAACGGACAAACTATGGCTACACCTTC. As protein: CASSERTNYGYTF.

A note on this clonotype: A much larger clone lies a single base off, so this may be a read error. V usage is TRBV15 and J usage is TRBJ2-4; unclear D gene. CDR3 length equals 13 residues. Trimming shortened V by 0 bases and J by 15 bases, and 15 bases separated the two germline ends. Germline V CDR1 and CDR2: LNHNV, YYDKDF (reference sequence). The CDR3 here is CATSRDLIVERYF. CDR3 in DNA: TGTGCCACCAGCAGAGATCTGATCGTTGAGCGGTACTTC.

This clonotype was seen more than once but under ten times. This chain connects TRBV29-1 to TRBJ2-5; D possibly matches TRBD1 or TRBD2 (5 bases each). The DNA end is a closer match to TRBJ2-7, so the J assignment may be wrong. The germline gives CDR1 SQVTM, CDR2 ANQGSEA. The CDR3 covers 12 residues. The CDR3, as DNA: TGCAGCGTTGATAAGGGGAGTTACGAGCAGTACTTC. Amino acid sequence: CSVDKGSYEQYF.